Each of the 19 T cell receptor beta chains below was sequenced from the same sample in a study of OX40 agonist ivuxolimab in advanced cancers. Only in-frame clones appear in the TCRdb table, and some are missing; sequencing was by immunoSEQ multiplex PCR. This sample has roughly 110,000 clones, with 90% found just once. Here the sequenced sample was CD4+ or CD8+ T cells sorted from blood, taken in a trial of the OX40 agonist ivuxolimab. The receptors were gathered from an adult with an advanced solid tumor such as melanoma, head and neck, liver or kidney cancer.

The V call is TRBV6-1, the J call TRBJ1-4, with no clear D. Trimming left V 6 bases short and J 8 bases short, with 16 bases between. The germline V gene has CDR1 MNHNS and CDR2 SASEGT. The CDR3 spans 14 residues. CDR3 in DNA: TGTGCCAGCAGCGCGGGCCCCCGGAGGGAAAAACTGTTTTTT. Protein sequence: CASSAGPRREKLFF.

The chain combines TRBV6-5 with TRBJ1-1; the D is unclear. This CDR3 comprises 15 residues. Trimming stripped 0 bases from V and 0 bases from J, with 8 bases between. In germline, CDR1 is MNHEY, CDR2 SVGAGI. CDR3 in DNA: TGTGCCAGCAGTTACTCCGACATATTGAACACTGAAGCTTTCTTT. Amino acids: CASSYSDILNTEAFF.

This CDR3 reads CASSLDPSVVAYGYTF. The CDR3 coding sequence is TGCGCCAGCAGCCTAGACCCCAGCGTCGTGGCCTATGGCTACACCTTC. The chain is built from TRBV4-1 and TRBJ1-2; D remains ambiguous. Looked up from germline, CDR1 is MGHRA and CDR2 is YSYEKL. The germline V and J ends were trimmed by 4 bases and 4 bases, with 19 bases remaining between them. CDR3 length equals 16 residues.

Turning to this clone: Other DNA sequences in the same sample also yield this CDR3. This rearrangement joins TRBV5-1 to TRBJ2-3, with 13 bases lining up with TRBD2. Germline trimming cut 4 bases from V and 0 bases from J; bases unmatched to any gene: 5. The CDR3 is 17 amino acids. CDR1 SGHRS and CDR2 YFSETQ come from the germline V gene. CDR3 bases: TGCGCCAGCAGCCCCAGGACTAGCGGGGGCAGCACAGATACGCAGTATTTT. This encodes CASSPRTSGGSTDTQYF.

The chain uses TRBV5-1 and TRBJ1-1, with D possibly TRBD1 on 6 matching bases. Germline V gives CDR1 SGHRS, CDR2 YFSETQ. V lost 4 bases to trimming and J lost 5 bases, with 12 bases between them. There are 13 residues in the CDR3. The CDR3 DNA reads TGCGCCAGCAGCGAAACAGGGTATACTGAAGCTTTCTTT. Its protein is CASSETGYTEAFF.

To note about this clone: The same CDR3 is also encoded by other DNA sequences in this sample. The rearrangement links TRBV28 to TRBJ2-7; D assignment may be TRBD1 or TRBD2 (5 bases each). The CDR3 sequence is 13 residues long. Germline V gene data show CDR1 as MDHEN and CDR2 as SYDVKM. The V end lost 4 bases, the J end lost 6 bases, and 13 bases lay between the germline ends. The CDR3 is CASSSGQGGEQYF. CDR3 nucleotides: TGTGCCAGCAGTTCGGGGCAGGGCGGCGAGCAGTACTTC. Full variable domain (missing parts from reference TRBV28 and TRBJ2-7): DVKVTQSSRYLVKRTGEKVFLECVQDMDHENMFWYRQDPGLGLRLIYFSYDVKMKEKGDIPEGYSVSREKKERFSLILESASTNQTSMYLCASSSGQGGEQYFGPGTRLTVT.

The chain is built from TRBV10-3 and TRBJ2-3; 10 bases match TRBD1. J lost 0 bases, V lost 7 bases, and 4 bases had no gene match. This CDR3 has 15 residues. Germline lookup yields CDR1 ENHRY and CDR2 SYGVKD. The CDR3 reads CAITSGQGSTDTQYF. Here the CDR3 DNA reads TGTGCCATCACCTCGGGACAGGGGAGCACAGATACGCAGTATTTT.

V usage is TRBV28 and J usage is TRBJ2-5; 8 nucleotides match TRBD2. Germline lookup yields CDR1 MDHEN and CDR2 SYDVKM. This CDR3 is 16 amino acids long. Trimming cost V 6 bases and J 2 bases; bases outside gene matches: 11. For the CDR3, the DNA is TGTGCCAGCAGCATCCCTCTCGGGGGGGAGCAAGAGACCCAGTACTTC. Its translation: CASSIPLGGEQETQYF.

V gene TRBV28 combines with J gene TRBJ1-5; TRBD1 aligns across 7 bases. In germline, CDR1 is MDHEN, CDR2 SYDVKM. This CDR3 has 17 amino acids. Trimming cost V 3 bases and J 6 bases; bases outside gene matches: 14. CDR3 sequence: CASSFLADRVLGQPQHF. In nucleotides, the CDR3 is TGTGCCAGCAGTTTCCTTGCAGACAGGGTTTTAGGTCAGCCCCAGCATTTT.

This sequence joins TRBV19 and TRBJ2-5, with D unclear. V was pared by 4 bases and J by 2 bases, with 14 bases between. The CDR3 is 15 residues long. The germline V gene has CDR1 LNHDA and CDR2 SQIVND (reference sequence). DNA for the CDR3: TGTGCCAGTAGTAGGCCCTCTTTGGGTCAAGAGACCCAGTACTTC. Translation gives CASSRPSLGQETQYF.

The CDR3 spells CASSQGQGLNTEAFF. The CDR3, as DNA: TGCGCCAGCAGTCAAGGACAGGGTTTGAACACTGAAGCTTTCTTT. The chain uses TRBV23-1 and TRBJ1-1; 8 positions agree with TRBD1. TRBV23-1 falls under the ORF class, with uncertain function. The CDR3 length is 15 residues. V was pared by 2 bases and J by 0 bases, with 2 bases of the junction left unmatched.

The J gene is TRBJ2-1, the V gene TRBV4-3; D tentatively fits TRBD1 or TRBD2 (5 bases each). The CDR3 has 15 residues. V gave up 8 bases and J gave up 0 bases, with 14 bases separating them. Germline-derived CDR1 and CDR2 are LGHNA and YSLEER. Here the CDR3 reads CASGLGHSSYNEQFF. Written as DNA, the CDR3 is TGCGCCAGCGGACTGGGGCATAGCTCCTACAATGAGCAGTTCTTC.

The chain carries TRBV7-7 and TRBJ2-5; D is undetermined. Germline V lookup: CDR1 SSHAT, CDR2 FNYEAQ (reference sequence). V gave up 1 base and J gave up 5 bases, with 14 bases separating them. The CDR3 extends over 15 amino acids. CDR3 sequence reads: CASSLGRWEGETQYF. In DNA form, the CDR3 reads TGTGCCAGCAGCTTAGGTCGTTGGGAAGGGGAGACCCAGTACTTC. Looking up the rest from reference TRBV7-7 and TRBJ2-5 gives the full variable domain: GAGVSQSPRYKVTKRGQDVTLRCDPISSHATLYWYQQALGQGPEFLTYFNYEAQPDKSGLPSDRFSAERPEGSISTLTIQRTEQRDSAMYRCASSLGRWEGETQYFGPGTRLLVL.

Only one count was recorded for this clone. This sequence joins TRBV23-1 and TRBJ2-2, with D possibly matching TRBD2 (6 bases). TRBV23-1 is flagged as an ORF with uncertain function. V lost 4 bases, J lost 4 bases, and 10 bases lay in between. The CDR3 sequence is 14 residues long. The CDR3 DNA reads as TGCGCCAGCAGTCTCCGGGGGTTCACCGGGGAGCTGTTTTTT. As protein: CASSLRGFTGELFF.

This clone appeared a single time. V is TRBV19 and J is TRBJ2-3; D ambiguous. The CDR3 length is 13 residues. Germline CDR1 reads LNHDA; CDR2 reads SQIVND (reference sequence). Trimming took off 1 base at V and 2 bases at J, with 4 bases between the two ends. The CDR3 region is CASSIAVTDTQYF. The CDR3 nucleotides are TGTGCCAGTAGTATAGCCGTCACAGATACGCAGTATTTT.

J is TRBJ1-3 and V is TRBV7-2; 10 bases match TRBD1. This CDR3 has 15 amino acids. V was pared by 5 bases and J by 4 bases, with 5 bases of the junction left unmatched. Looked up from germline, CDR1 is SGHTA and CDR2 is FQGNSA. CDR3 loop: CASSLGTGVGNTIYF. CDR3 bases: TGTGCCAGCAGCCTCGGGACAGGGGTAGGAAACACCATATATTTT.

The V and J genes are TRBV9 and TRBJ2-2; maybe TRBD2 (8 bases). The CDR3 is made up of 15 amino acids. The germline V and J ends were trimmed by 4 bases and 7 bases, with 17 bases remaining between them. Germline CDR1 is SGDLS and CDR2 is YYNGEE. CDR3 residues: CASSFGRGQDGELFF. The CDR3 DNA sequence: TGTGCCAGCAGCTTCGGGAGGGGGCAAGACGGGGAGCTGTTTTTT.

This clone occurred a few times. V gene TRBV28 combines with J gene TRBJ1-6; the D is unclear. The CDR3 sequence is 12 residues long. Germline lookup yields CDR1 MDHEN and CDR2 SYDVKM. V lost 2 bases and J lost 9, with 5 bases in between. In nucleotides, the CDR3 is TGTGCCAGCAGTTTAGTTACTTCACCCCTCCACTTT. Residues: CASSLVTSPLHF.

The chain recombines TRBV6-1 with TRBJ1-2; D may be TRBD1 (5 bases). The CDR3 totals 14 residues. Germline loops: CDR1 MNHNS, CDR2 SASEGT. V dropped 3 bases and J dropped 4 bases, with 12 bases sitting between them. The CDR3 nucleotides read TGTGCCAGCAGTGAGGCAGGGACGGGCTATGGCTACACCTTC. The encoded protein is CASSEAGTGYGYTF.